The sequence of this T cell receptor (beta chain) was determined in a study of T cells in Graves' hyperthyroidism and ophthalmopathy. Turning to the study itself: Peripheral blood samples were taken at initial diagnosis, prior to any treatment. Overall study results and limits: Stable hyperthyroidism and ophthalmopathy were separated using 13 V-J signatures. In the blood, most expanded thyroid clonotypes above 0.001 appeared as well.

Germline V gene data show CDR1 as SGHRS and CDR2 as YFSETQ. The CDR3 spans 14 residues. The V end lost 0 bases, the J end lost 4 bases, and 10 bases lay between the germline ends. TCR beta CDR3 region amplification was performed from RNA transcripts. During a first-round RT-PCR of the TCR CDR3, the HTBI primer set was used. TCRdb reanalysed the multiplex PCR reads using MiXCR and keeps one entry per CDR3 protein. Of approximately 410,000 distinct CDR3 sequences in the sample, about 14% are singletons; the top ten hold about 13%. This clonotype has ten or more counts. Its antigen is not known. This rearrangement joins TRBV5-1 to TRBJ2-5; D might be TRBD1 (6 bases). This clonotype originated in a man aged 18 to 29 with Graves' ophthalmopathy. Sequences were obtained from blood. CDR3 protein: CASSLAGQLETQYF. The CDR3 coding sequence is TGCGCCAGCAGCTTGGCGGGACAACTAGAGACCCAGTACTTC.